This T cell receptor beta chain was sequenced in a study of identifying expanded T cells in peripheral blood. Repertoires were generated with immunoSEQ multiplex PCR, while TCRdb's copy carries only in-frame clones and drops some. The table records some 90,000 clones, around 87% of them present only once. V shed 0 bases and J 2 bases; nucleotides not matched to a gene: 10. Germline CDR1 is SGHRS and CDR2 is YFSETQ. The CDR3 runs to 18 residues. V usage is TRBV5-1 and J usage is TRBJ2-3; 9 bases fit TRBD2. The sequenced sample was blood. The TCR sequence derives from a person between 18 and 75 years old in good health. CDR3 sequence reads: CASSLDPPRGGDTDTQYF. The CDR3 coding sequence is TGCGCCAGCAGCTTGGACCCGCCGCGGGGGGGCGACACAGATACGCAGTATTTT.